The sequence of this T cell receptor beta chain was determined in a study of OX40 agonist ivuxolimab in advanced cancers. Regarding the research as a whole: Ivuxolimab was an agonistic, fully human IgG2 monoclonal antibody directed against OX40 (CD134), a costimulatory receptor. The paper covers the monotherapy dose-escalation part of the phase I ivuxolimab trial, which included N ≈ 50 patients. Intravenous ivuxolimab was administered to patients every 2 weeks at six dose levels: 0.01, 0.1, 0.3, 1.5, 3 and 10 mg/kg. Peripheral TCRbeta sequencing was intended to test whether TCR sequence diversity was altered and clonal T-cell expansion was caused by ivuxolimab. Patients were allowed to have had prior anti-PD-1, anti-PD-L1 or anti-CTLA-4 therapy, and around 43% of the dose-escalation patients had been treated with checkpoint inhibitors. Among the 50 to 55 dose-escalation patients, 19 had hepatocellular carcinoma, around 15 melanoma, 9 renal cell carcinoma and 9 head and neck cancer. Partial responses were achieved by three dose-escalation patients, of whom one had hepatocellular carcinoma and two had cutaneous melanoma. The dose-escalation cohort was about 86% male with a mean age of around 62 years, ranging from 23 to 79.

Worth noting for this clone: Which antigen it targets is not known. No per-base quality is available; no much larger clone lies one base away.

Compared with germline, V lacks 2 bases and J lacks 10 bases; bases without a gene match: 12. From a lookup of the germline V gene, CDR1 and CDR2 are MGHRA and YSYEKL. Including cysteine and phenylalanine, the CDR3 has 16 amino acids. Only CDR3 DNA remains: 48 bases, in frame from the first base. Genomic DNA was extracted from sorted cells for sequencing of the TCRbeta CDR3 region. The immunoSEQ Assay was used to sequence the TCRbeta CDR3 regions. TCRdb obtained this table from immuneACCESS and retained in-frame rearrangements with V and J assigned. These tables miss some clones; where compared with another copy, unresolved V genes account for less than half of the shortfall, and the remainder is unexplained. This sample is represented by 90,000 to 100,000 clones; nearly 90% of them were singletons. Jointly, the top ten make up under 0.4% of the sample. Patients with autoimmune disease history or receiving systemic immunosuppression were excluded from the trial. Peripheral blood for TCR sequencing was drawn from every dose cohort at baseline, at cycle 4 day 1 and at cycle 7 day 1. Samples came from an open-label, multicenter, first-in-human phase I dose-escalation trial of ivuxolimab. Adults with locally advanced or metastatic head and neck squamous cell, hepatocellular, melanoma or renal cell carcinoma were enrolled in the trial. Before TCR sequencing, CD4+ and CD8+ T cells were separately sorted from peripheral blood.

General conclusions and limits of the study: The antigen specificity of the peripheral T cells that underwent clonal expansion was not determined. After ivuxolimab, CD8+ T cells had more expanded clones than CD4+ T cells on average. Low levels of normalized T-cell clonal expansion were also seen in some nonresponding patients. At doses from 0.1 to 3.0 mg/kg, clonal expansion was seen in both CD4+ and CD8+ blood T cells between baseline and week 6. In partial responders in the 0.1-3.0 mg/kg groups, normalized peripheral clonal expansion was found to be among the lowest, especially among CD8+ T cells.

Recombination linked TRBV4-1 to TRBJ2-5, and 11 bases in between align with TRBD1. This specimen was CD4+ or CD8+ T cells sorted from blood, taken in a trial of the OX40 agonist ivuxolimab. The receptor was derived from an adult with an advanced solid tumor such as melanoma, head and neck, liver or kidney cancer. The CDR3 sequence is CASSQTGTGGPSIQYF. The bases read TGCGCCAGCAGCCAAACAGGGACAGGGGGTCCCTCCATCCAGTACTTC.